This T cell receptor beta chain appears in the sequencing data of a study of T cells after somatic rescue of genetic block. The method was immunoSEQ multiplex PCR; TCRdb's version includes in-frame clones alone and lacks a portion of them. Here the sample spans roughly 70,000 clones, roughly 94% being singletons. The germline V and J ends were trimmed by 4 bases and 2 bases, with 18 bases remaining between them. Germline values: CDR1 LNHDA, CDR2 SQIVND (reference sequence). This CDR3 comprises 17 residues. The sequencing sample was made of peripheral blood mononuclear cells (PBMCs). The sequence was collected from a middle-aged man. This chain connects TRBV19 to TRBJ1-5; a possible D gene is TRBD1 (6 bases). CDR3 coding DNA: TGTGCCAGTAGTACCCGGACCAACAGGGTTCGCAATCAGCCCCAGCATTTT. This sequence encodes CASSTRTNRVRNQPQHF. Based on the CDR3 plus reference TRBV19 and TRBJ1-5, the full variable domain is DGGITQSPKYLFRKEGQNVTLSCEQNLNHDAMYWYRQDPGQGLRLIYYSQIVNDFQKGDIAEGYSVSREKKESFPLTVTSAQKNPTAFYLCASSTRTNRVRNQPQHFGDGTRLSIL.